Below, 20 T cell receptor beta chains from the same sample are listed, as sequenced in a study of T cells in Graves' hyperthyroidism and ophthalmopathy. Authors of the study amplified TCR beta CDR3 regions from RNA transcripts. Initially, a first-round RT-PCR of the TCR CDR3 employed the HTBI primer set. MiXCR, run by TCRdb on the multiplex PCR reads, gives a single entry per CDR3 protein. The sample holds hundreds of thousands of distinct CDR3 sequences, less than 25% seen once. The source material was blood. Receptor source: a young man with Graves' ophthalmopathy.

In this sample, this clonotype turned up a few times. The chain uses TRBV29-1 and TRBJ2-5; D may match TRBD1 or TRBD2 (5 bases each). V was clipped by 0 bases and J by 2 bases, with 7 bases between them. The CDR3 is made up of 13 amino acids. Germline loops: CDR1 SQVTM, CDR2 ANQGSEA. For the CDR3, the DNA is TGCAGCGTTGAAGATTGGGGGCAAGAGACCCAGTACTTC. Its translation is CSVEDWGQETQYF.

This clonotype was recorded many times. The chain has TRBV7-2 and TRBJ2-7; the match to TRBD1 covers 8 bases. The CDR3 spans 14 residues. V was clipped by 5 bases and J by 2 bases; unmatched bases: 5. Germline V lookup: CDR1 SGHTA, CDR2 FQGNSA. CDR3 residues: CASSPYRGTYEQYF. CDR3 DNA: TGTGCCAGCAGCCCTTACAGGGGGACCTACGAGCAGTACTTC. The whole variable domain, filled in from reference TRBV7-2 and TRBJ2-7, reads GAGVSQSPSNKVTEKGKDVELRCDPISGHTALYWYRQSLGQGLEFLIYFQGNSAPDKSGLPSDRFSAERTGGSVSTLTIQRTQQEDSAVYLCASSPYRGTYEQYFGPGTRLTVT.

This sequence joins TRBV11-2 and TRBJ2-5; 9 positions agree with TRBD2. Germline loops: CDR1 SGHAT, CDR2 FQNNGV. V dropped 5 bases and J dropped 3; count of bases not matched to a gene: 16. The CDR3 is made up of 18 amino acids. CDR3 nucleotides: TGTGCCAGCAGCCGATCGAGGAGCGGGAGGTATCTTGAAGAGACCCAGTACTTC. Encoded protein: CASSRSRSGRYLEETQYF.

This clonotype has a count of ten or more. The V gene is TRBV11-2, the J gene TRBJ2-5, with 8 bases that match TRBD2. The germline gives CDR1 SGHAT, CDR2 FQNNGV. The V and J ends lost 5 bases and 5 bases, in that order; junction bases with no gene match: 4. This CDR3 is 13 amino acids long. The CDR3 nucleotides read TGTGCCAGCAGCCAGGGACTAGGCGAGACCCAGTACTTC. Translating gives CASSQGLGETQYF.

This clonotype was recorded a few times. The chain recombines TRBV28 with TRBJ1-5, with D maybe TRBD1 (5 bases). The CDR3 extends over 15 amino acids. Per germline, CDR1 MDHEN and CDR2 SYDVKM. V was clipped by 6 bases and J by 4 bases, with 16 bases between them. In DNA form, the CDR3 reads TGTGCCAGCAGCCCGGGGACGGGTTGGAATCAGCCCCAGCATTTT. It translates to CASSPGTGWNQPQHF.

This clonotype was seen repeatedly, ten times or more. At one end, the junction sequence differs from germline, possibly due to a read error. V usage is TRBV5-1 and J usage is TRBJ2-1; 10 positions match TRBD1. The CDR3 extends over 18 amino acids. Germline-derived CDR1 and CDR2 are SGHRS and YFSETQ. CDR3 DNA: TGCGCCAGCAGCTTGGGCCCGCGGGGACAGGGGTTAATTGATGAGCAATTCTTC. The encoded protein is CASSLGPRGQGLIDEQFF.

This clonotype was seen at least ten times. The chain is built from TRBV30 and TRBJ2-7, with 7 bases aligning to TRBD2. Germline trimming cut 1 base from V and 6 bases from J; bases unmatched to any gene: 6. Per the germline V gene, CDR1 is GTSNPN and CDR2 is SVGIG (reference sequence). The CDR3 consists of 13 residues. This CDR3 reads CAWSGAGVGEQYF. The CDR3 nucleotides are TGTGCCTGGAGTGGGGCGGGAGTGGGCGAGCAGTACTTC.

V is TRBV6-1 and J is TRBJ2-2, with 8 bases fitting TRBD2. The V segment lost 5 bases and the J segment 4 bases; nucleotides outside the gene matches: 6. The V gene's germline CDR1 is MNHNS and CDR2 SASEGT. The CDR3 length is 15 residues. The CDR3 loop reads CASSPTSGITGELFF. The CDR3 DNA reads as TGTGCCAGCAGTCCAACTAGCGGAATCACCGGGGAGCTGTTTTTT.

This clonotype was counted between two and nine times. This chain links TRBV5-1 with TRBJ2-3; unclear D gene. CDR1 SGHRS and CDR2 YFSETQ come from the germline V gene. This CDR3 has 14 amino acids. V was pared by 4 bases and J by 6 bases, with 15 bases between. Written as DNA, the CDR3 is TGCGCCAGCAGCCTTTTTCGTGTCGGTGATACGCAGTATTTT. This sequence encodes CASSLFRVGDTQYF.

The table lists this clonotype with a few counts. V and J are TRBV9 and TRBJ1-1; maybe TRBD1 (5 bases). The germline V gene encodes CDR1 SGDLS and CDR2 YYNGEE. The germline V and J ends were trimmed by 2 bases and 1 base, with 12 bases remaining between them. The CDR3 length is 15 residues. CDR3 sequence (DNA): TGTGCCAGCAGCGTTGGGACGTCACAGAACACTGAAGCTTTCTTT. It yields the protein CASSVGTSQNTEAFF. Based on the CDR3 plus reference TRBV9 and TRBJ1-1, the full variable domain is DSGVTQTPKHLITATGQRVTLRCSPRSGDLSVYWYQQSLDQGLQFLIQYYNGEERAKGNILERFSAQQFPDLHSELNLSSLELGDSALYFCASSVGTSQNTEAFFGQGTRLTVV.

This sequence joins TRBV7-9 and TRBJ2-1, with unresolved D. V lost 1 base and J lost 9, with 7 bases in between. This CDR3 region has 12 residues. CDR1 is SEHNR and CDR2 is FQNEAQ in the germline V gene (reference sequence). The CDR3 nucleotides read TGTGCCAGCAGCTTAGGGCACGCTGAGCAGTTCTTC. It encodes CASSLGHAEQFF.

This clonotype has just a few counts. The genes are TRBV5-1 and TRBJ1-5; 9 bases align to TRBD1. V lost 4 bases to trimming and J lost 4 bases; unmatched junction nucleotides: 9. The CDR3 spans 16 residues. CDR1 SGHRS and CDR2 YFSETQ come from the germline V gene. The CDR3: CASSPGTGNWNQPQHF. In nucleotides, the CDR3 is TGCGCCAGCAGCCCCGGGACAGGGAACTGGAATCAGCCCCAGCATTTT.

This clonotype has more than one count but fewer than ten. The chain is built from TRBV7-9 and TRBJ2-7; D unresolved. CDR1 and CDR2 from the germline V gene are SEHNR and FQNEAQ (reference sequence). The germline V and J ends were trimmed by 1 base and 4 bases, with 11 bases remaining between them. The CDR3 length is 14 residues. The CDR3 nucleotides read TGTGCCAGCAGCTTAGACGCTAACGTGTACGAGCAGTACTTC. Its protein is CASSLDANVYEQYF.

There are a few counts of this clonotype. The chain carries TRBV11-2 and TRBJ1-1, with TRBD1 matching 7 bases. This CDR3 comprises 17 residues. J was trimmed by 3 bases and V by 3 bases; bases with no gene match: 13. Germline V gene sequence: CDR1 SGHAT, CDR2 FQNNGV. The CDR3, as DNA: TGTGCCAGCAGCTTGGGCAGGGGGGGTTTCGTGGACACTGAAGCTTTCTTT. Amino acids: CASSLGRGGFVDTEAFF.

The chain combines TRBV3-1 with TRBJ2-3; the D gene is possibly TRBD1 (6 bases). This CDR3 has 16 residues. With 4 bases removed from V and 2 bases from J, the gap between germline ends came to 16 bases. Germline CDR1 is LGHDT and CDR2 is YNNKEL (reference sequence). CDR3 sequence (DNA): TGTGCCAGCAGCCCCCGGGACAAGGATCCCACAGATACGCAGTATTTT. Translated, it gives CASSPRDKDPTDTQYF.

This clonotype was recorded a few times. This chain connects TRBV2 to TRBJ2-5; TRBD1 aligns across 7 bases. The CDR3 is made up of 13 amino acids. Germline CDR1 SNHLY, CDR2 FYNNEI. V dropped 5 bases and J dropped 2; count of bases not matched to a gene: 2. Here the CDR3 reads CASSMDRQETQYF. The CDR3 nucleotides read TGTGCCAGCAGTATGGACAGGCAAGAGACCCAGTACTTC.

This clonotype showed up many times. The chain joins TRBV5-5 to TRBJ2-2; D not resolved. V was cut by 5 bases and J by 8 bases, with 10 bases left in between. Germline V CDR1 and CDR2: SGHKS, YYEKEE (reference sequence). This CDR3 spans 12 amino acids. This chain's CDR3 is CASRSGWGELFF. CDR3 in DNA: TGTGCCAGCAGATCCGGCTGGGGGGAGCTGTTTTTT.

The chain joins TRBV12-3 or TRBV12-4 to TRBJ2-3; 7 nucleotides agree with TRBD1. V gave up 5 bases and J gave up 10 bases; unmatched junction bases: 12. This CDR3 is 14 amino acids long. This CDR3 reads CASSTRQGRAAQYF. For the CDR3, the DNA is TGTGCCAGCAGTACCCGACAGGGCCGCGCCGCGCAGTATTTT.

In the case of this clonotype: A much larger clone sits a single nucleotide away, making a read error possible. The CDR3 end shows no conserved phenylalanine or tryptophan, and so a read error is likely. The chain has TRBV7-8 and TRBJ2-2; 7 bases are a match to TRBD2. Trimming took 1 base from V and 2 from J; bases not matched to a gene: 7. The CDR3 extends over 17 amino acids. Germline V gene data show CDR1 as SGHVS and CDR2 as FQNEAQ. CDR3 residues: CASSLGGGSYNTGELFS. The CDR3 DNA follows: TGTGCCAGCAGCTTAGGGGGCGGGAGCTATAACACCGGGGAGCTGTTTTCT.

This clonotype has at least ten counts. The chain is built from TRBV27 and TRBJ2-5; D possibly corresponds to TRBD2 (5 bases). Germline CDR1 reads MNHEY; CDR2 reads SMNVEV (reference sequence). There are 14 residues in the CDR3. The ends were cut back, 3 bases at V and 5 bases at J, with 13 bases in the middle. This chain's CDR3 is CASSLGVRSETQYF. The CDR3 region has the DNA TGTGCCAGCAGTTTGGGAGTAAGGTCGGAGACCCAGTACTTC.